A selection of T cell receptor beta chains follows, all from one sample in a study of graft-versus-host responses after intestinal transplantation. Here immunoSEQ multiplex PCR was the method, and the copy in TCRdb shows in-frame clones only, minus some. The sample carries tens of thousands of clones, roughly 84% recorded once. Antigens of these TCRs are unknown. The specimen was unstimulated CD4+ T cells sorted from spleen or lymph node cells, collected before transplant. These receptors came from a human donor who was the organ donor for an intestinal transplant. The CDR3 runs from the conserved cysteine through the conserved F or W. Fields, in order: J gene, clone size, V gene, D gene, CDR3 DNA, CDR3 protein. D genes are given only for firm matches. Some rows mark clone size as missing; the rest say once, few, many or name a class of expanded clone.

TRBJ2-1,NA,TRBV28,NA,TGTGCCACAGCTAATCCAGGACTGGGCCACAATGAGCAGTTCTTC,CATANPGLGHNEQFF
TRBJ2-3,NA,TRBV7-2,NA,TGTGCCAGCAGCTTAGACTTCACTAGAAGTACGCAGTATTTT,CASSLDFTRSTQYF
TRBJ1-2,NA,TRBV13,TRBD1,TGTGCCAGCAGCTTAGGCGGACAGGGGGCGGGGGGCTACACCTTC,CASSLGGQGAGGYTF
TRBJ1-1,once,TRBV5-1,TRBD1,TGCGCCAGCAGCTCCCAGGGGGCGCGGACTGAAGCTTTCTTT,CASSSQGARTEAFF
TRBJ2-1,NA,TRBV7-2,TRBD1,TGTGCCAGCAGCTTCAGGGACAGGGGGCCCAATGAGCAGTTCTTC,CASSFRDRGPNEQFF
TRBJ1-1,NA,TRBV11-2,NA,TGTGCCAGCAGCTTCTATGCGGATGTGGGGGGCACTGAAGCTTTCTTT,CASSFYADVGGTEAFF
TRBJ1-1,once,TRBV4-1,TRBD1,TGCGCCAGCAGCCAAGAAGGGCAGGGGGTGAACACTGAAGCTTTCTTT,CASSQEGQGVNTEAFF
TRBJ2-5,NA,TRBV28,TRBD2,TGTGCCAGCGTCCGAGCGGGGACCCAAGAGACCCAGTACTTC,CASVRAGTQETQYF
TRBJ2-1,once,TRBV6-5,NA,TGTGCCAGCAGAACCCCCCGGGAGCAGTTCTTC,CASRTPREQFF
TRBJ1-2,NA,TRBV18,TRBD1,TGTGCCAGCTCACCATCTGCAGGGGGGAAGGATGGCTACACCTTC,CASSPSAGGKDGYTF
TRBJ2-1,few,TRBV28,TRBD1,TGTGCCAGCAGGGACAGACAGGGTCATTACAATGAGCAGTTCTTC,CASRDRQGHYNEQFF
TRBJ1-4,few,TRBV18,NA,TGTGCCAGCTCACGAGTTCGAACAGGGGAAAAACTGTTTTTT,CASSRVRTGEKLFF
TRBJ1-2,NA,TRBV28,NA,TGTGCCAGCAGTTTACCGGGGTGGAGTTATGGCTACACCTTC,CASSLPGWSYGYTF
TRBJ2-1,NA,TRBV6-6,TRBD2,TGTGCCAGCGTCAACGGGGGGGCTTCCTACAATGAGCAGTTCTTC,CASVNGGASYNEQFF
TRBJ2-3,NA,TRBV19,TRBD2,TGTGCCAGTAGTAAAACCTCCGGGACTAGGGGAAGAGATACGCAGTATTTT,CASSKTSGTRGRDTQYF
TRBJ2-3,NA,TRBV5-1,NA,TGCGCCAGCAGCCTAACGGCGCAGGGGTACACAGATACGCAGTATTTT,CASSLTAQGYTDTQYF